This T cell receptor (beta chain) was profiled in a study of T-cell memory formation after mild COVID-19. Study outcomes and limitations: Contracting CD8+ clones were enriched in EMRA, CD4+ mainly in CM and EM.

The germline gives CDR1 SEHNR, CDR2 FQNEAQ (reference sequence). The CDR3 runs 14 residues. The junction had 7 bases not matched to a gene; V was cut back by 6 bases and J by 4 bases. TCRdb ran MiXCR on the 5' RACE reads and lists one entry per CDR3 protein. Of some 150,000 distinct CDR3 sequences in the sample, around 27% were seen once. With respect to this clonotype: What it binds is not known.

The sequenced material came from PBMCs or a T cell subset sorted from them (not recorded which). The clonotype was recovered from an adult woman who had mild COVID-19 (a few samples of this study predate the infection). Cell type and time point are not known. V gene TRBV7-9 combines with J gene TRBJ2-5, with 8 positions matching TRBD2. CDR3 protein: CASRGVAGRETQYF. For the CDR3, the DNA is TGTGCCAGCAGGGGGGTAGCGGGAAGAGAGACCCAGTACTTC.